The T cell receptor beta chain described here comes from a study of T cells in localized non-small cell lung cancer. Findings and limits, study-wide: A raised T cell density in blood coincided with lengthier overall survival. Uninvolved adjacent lung had more T cell clonality than any other tissue, topping tumor. In adjacent lung appeared a median around 56 of the top 100 tumor clones.

The data were produced by immunoSEQ multiplex PCR, yet TCRdb's version contains in-frame clones alone and is incomplete. The profile shows tens of thousands of clones, around 90% of them singletons. On this clone itself: The target antigen is unknown.

The germline V and J ends were trimmed by 2 bases and 4 bases, with 8 bases remaining between them. This CDR3 has 13 amino acids. Germline-derived CDR1 and CDR2 are MDHEN and SYDVKM. The chain uses TRBV28 and TRBJ1-2, with D perhaps TRBD1 (5 bases). The TCR sequence derives from a man between 40 and 70 years old with stage III lung adenocarcinoma. The material sequenced was peripheral blood mononuclear cells, taken before any cancer treatment. The CDR3: CASSLRGAYGYTF. The CDR3 coding sequence is TGTGCCAGCAGTTTAAGGGGCGCCTATGGCTACACCTTC.